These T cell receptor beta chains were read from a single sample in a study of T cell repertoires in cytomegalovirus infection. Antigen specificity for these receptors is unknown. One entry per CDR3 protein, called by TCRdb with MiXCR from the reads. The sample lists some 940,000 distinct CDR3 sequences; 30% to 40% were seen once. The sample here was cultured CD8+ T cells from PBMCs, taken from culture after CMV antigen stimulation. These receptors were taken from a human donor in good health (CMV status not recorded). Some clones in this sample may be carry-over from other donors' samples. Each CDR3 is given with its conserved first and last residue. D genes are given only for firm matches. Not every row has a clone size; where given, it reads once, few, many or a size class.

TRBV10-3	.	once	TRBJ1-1	TGTGCCATCAGTGGAGGGCGGGCAGGCCAAATTCCCACTGAAGCTTTCTTT	CAISGGRAGQIPTEAFF
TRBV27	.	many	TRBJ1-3	TGTGCCAGCAGTTTATCCGGCGGAAACACCATATATTTT	CASSLSGGNTIYF
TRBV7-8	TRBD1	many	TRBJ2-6	TGTGCCAGCAGCACACCTAGACAGGGGGCGCGCCCTGGGGCCAACGTCCTGACTTTC	CASSTPRQGARPGANVLTF
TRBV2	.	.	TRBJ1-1	TGTGCCAGCAGTGAGGAACGGAACTGGGAAGCTTTCTTT	CASSEERNWEAFF
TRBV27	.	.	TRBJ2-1	TGTGCCAGCAGTTTAATGGAACGGCAAGAGCAGTTCTTC	CASSLMERQEQFF
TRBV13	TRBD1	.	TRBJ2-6	TGTGCCAGCAGCACTAGGGACAGGACATTCTCTGGGGCCAACGTCCTGACTTTC	CASSTRDRTFSGANVLTF
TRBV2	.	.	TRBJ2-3	TGTGCCAGTGTCCTAGGGGGGCGCACAGATACGCAGTATTTT	CASVLGGRTDTQYF
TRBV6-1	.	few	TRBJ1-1	TGTGCCAGCCGGGACAACATGAACACTGAAGCTTTCTTT	CASRDNMNTEAFF
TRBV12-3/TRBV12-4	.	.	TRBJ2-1	TGTGCCAGCAGTCCCGGCTCAGGGGACCCCTCCTACAATGAGCAGTTCTTC	CASSPGSGDPSYNEQFF
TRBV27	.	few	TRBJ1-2	TGTGCCAGCAGTCCTCAGGGCCCCTCTAGCTATGGCTACACCTTC	CASSPQGPSSYGYTF
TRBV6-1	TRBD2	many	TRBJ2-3	TGTGCCAGCTACCCGGGACTAGCCTTCCCAGATACGCAGTATTTT	CASYPGLAFPDTQYF
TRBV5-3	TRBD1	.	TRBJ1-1	TGTGCCAGCAGCCTGCAAGGACAGGGCGTGAACACTGAAGCTTTCTTT	CASSLQGQGVNTEAFF
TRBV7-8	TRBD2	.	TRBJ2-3	TGTGCCAGCAGCTTAAGGGCGGGGGGCCTCACAGATACGCAGTATTTT	CASSLRAGGLTDTQYF
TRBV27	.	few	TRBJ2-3	TGTGCCAGCAGTTCCCTCAAGTACACAGATACGCAGTATTTT	CASSSLKYTDTQYF
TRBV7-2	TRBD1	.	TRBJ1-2	TGTGCCAGCAGCTTACCAGGGGGCTCATATGACTACACCTTC	CASSLPGGSYDYTF
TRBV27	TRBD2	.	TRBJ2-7	TGTGCCAGCAGTTTAAGCCTAGCGGCCGTCTCCTACGAGCAGTACTTC	CASSLSLAAVSYEQYF